A single sample gave rise to the 28 T cell receptor beta chains below, sequenced in a study of regulatory and conventional T cells in RAG deficiency. Only in-frame clones appear in the TCRdb table, and some are missing; sequencing was by immunoSEQ multiplex PCR. The data show about 46,000 clones, with just under 90% seen just once and roughly 0.51% held by the top ten. Blood CD4+ CD25-low CD127-high conventional T cells supplied the genomic DNA template. These same records also appear under a second study, on regulatory T cells. Per that paper: Amplification used 52 TRBV primers and 13 TRBJ primers.

The specimen sequenced was CD4+ effector T cells sorted from blood. These receptors were obtained from a human donor in good health.

The J gene is TRBJ2-3, the V gene TRBV6-5; no clear D gene. Per germline, CDR1 MNHEY and CDR2 SVGAGI. This CDR3 comprises 11 residues. V lost 2 bases and J 7 bases, leaving 4 bases between the germline ends. This CDR3 reads CASSYGYTQYF. In DNA, the CDR3 is TGTGCCAGCAGTTACGGGTATACGCAGTATTTT.

The V gene is TRBV7-9, the J gene TRBJ2-5, with 10 bases that match TRBD2. The CDR3 length is 17 residues. After removal of 2 bases from V and 5 bases from J, the junction contained 11 bases not matched to a gene. Germline lookup yields CDR1 SEHNR and CDR2 FQNEAQ (reference sequence). The CDR3 DNA is TGTGCCAGCAGCTTATGGGGCTCTAGCGGGAGTCGGGAGACCCAGTACTTC. Translating it yields CASSLWGSSGSRETQYF.

V is TRBV19 and J is TRBJ1-5; possible D gene TRBD1, 6 bases. CDR3 size: 13 residues. The V end was cut by 8 bases, the J end by 7 bases, with 15 bases between. Germline V gives CDR1 LNHDA, CDR2 SQIVND (reference sequence). CDR3 in amino acids: CASADSSRQPQHF. Written as DNA, the CDR3 is TGTGCCAGTGCGGACAGTTCCAGACAGCCCCAGCATTTT.

The chain carries TRBV25-1 and TRBJ2-5, with 13 nucleotides matching TRBD2. Germline CDR1 is MGHDK and CDR2 is SYGVNS. The CDR3 totals 15 residues. After removal of 6 bases from V and 4 bases from J, the junction contained 5 bases not matched to a gene. The CDR3 DNA reads as TGTGCCAGCAGCTTACTAGCGGGGGGGGGAGAGACCCAGTACTTC. As protein: CASSLLAGGGETQYF.

The chain employs TRBV19 and TRBJ1-3, with D tentatively TRBD1 (5 bases). Trimming left V 2 bases short and J 0 bases short, with 14 bases between. The CDR3 is 17 residues long. Germline V CDR1 and CDR2: LNHDA, SQIVND (reference sequence). The CDR3 DNA reads as TGTGCCAGTAGTATATGGGGCCTGCAAAGCTCTGGAAACACCATATATTTT. Translating gives CASSIWGLQSSGNTIYF.

The V call is TRBV5-1, the J call TRBJ2-1; D call uncertain. The CDR3 contains 15 residues. Germline CDR1 reads SGHRS; CDR2 reads YFSETQ. The germline V and J ends were trimmed by 0 bases and 4 bases, with 11 bases remaining between them. CDR3 protein: CASSLGATTYNEQFF. In DNA, the CDR3 is TGCGCCAGCAGCTTGGGAGCAACGACTTACAATGAGCAGTTCTTC. The variable domain in full, completed from reference TRBV5-1 and TRBJ2-1, reads KAGVTQTPRYLIKTRGQQVTLSCSPISGHRSVSWYQQTPGQGLQFLFEYFSETQRNKGNFPGRFSGRQFSNSRSEMNVSTLELGDSALYLCASSLGATTYNEQFFGPGTRLTVL.

J is TRBJ2-7 and V is TRBV6-1; 9 bases map to TRBD1. The J segment lost 1 base and the V segment lost 3 bases, leaving 4 bases of the junction unmatched. CDR1 is MNHNS, CDR2 SASEGT, per germline. The CDR3 totals 15 residues. CDR3 amino acids: CASSEGQGFSYEQYF. The CDR3 nucleotides read TGTGCCAGCAGTGAGGGACAGGGTTTTTCCTACGAGCAGTACTTC.

This clone was seen once. The V call is TRBV7-8, the J call TRBJ1-4, with D maybe TRBD1 (6 bases). Germline lookup yields CDR1 SGHVS and CDR2 FQNEAQ. V dropped 6 bases and J dropped 6 bases, with 14 bases sitting between them. The CDR3 spans 14 residues. The CDR3 DNA follows: TGTGCCAGCAGGACGACAGGCCTTTATGAAAAACTGTTTTTT. Translated: CASRTTGLYEKLFF.

This clone was counted a single time. This CDR3 reads CASIPGHPTDTQYF. The CDR3 DNA sequence: TGTGCCAGCATCCCGGGACACCCCACAGATACGCAGTATTTT. J is TRBJ2-3 and V is TRBV6-1; D perhaps matches TRBD1 (6 bases). With 7 bases removed from V and 2 bases from J, the gap between germline ends came to 13 bases. The CDR3 sequence is 14 residues long. Germline values: CDR1 MNHNS, CDR2 SASEGT.

The V gene is TRBV6-5, the J gene TRBJ1-3; D may be TRBD1 (5 bases). Germline V gene lookup returns CDR1 MNHEY and CDR2 SVGAGI. The CDR3 is made up of 14 amino acids. V was pared by 4 bases and J by 5 bases, with 12 bases between. CDR3: CASSSGEGRNTIYF. CDR3 DNA sequence: TGTGCCAGCAGTTCGGGGGAGGGTAGAAACACCATATATTTT.

This clone was found once. This chain joins TRBV5-4 and TRBJ1-6, with D possibly being TRBD1 (5 bases). This CDR3 is 15 amino acids long. V was pared by 4 bases and J by 6 bases, with 14 bases between. Germline V lookup: CDR1 SGHNT, CDR2 YYREEE (reference sequence). The CDR3 region has the DNA TGTGCCAGCAGCATGCCGGGACTGACTAATTCACCCCTCCACTTT. Its protein is CASSMPGLTNSPLHF. Variable domain in full (rest from reference TRBV5-4 and TRBJ1-6): ETGVTQSPTHLIKTRGQQVTLRCSSQSGHNTVSWYQQALGQGPQFIFQYYREEENGRGNFPPRFSGLQFPNYSSELNVNALELDDSALYLCASSMPGLTNSPLHFGNGTRLTVT.

This chain joins TRBV11-2 and TRBJ2-3, with 10 bases matching TRBD2. The V gene end was trimmed by 0 bases and the J gene end by 2 bases; junction bases not matched to a gene: 11. This CDR3 has 19 amino acids. Germline lookup yields CDR1 SGHAT and CDR2 FQNNGV. This chain's CDR3 is CASSLDRASGTSDTDTQYF. The CDR3 nucleotides are TGTGCCAGCAGCTTAGATCGAGCCTCCGGGACTAGCGACACAGATACGCAGTATTTT.

The gene calls are TRBV7-2 and TRBJ1-4; possibly TRBD1 for D (5 bases). From germline, CDR1 is SGHTA and CDR2 FQGNSA. Trimming took off 7 bases at V and 3 bases at J, with 12 bases between the two ends. The CDR3 is 14 amino acids. The CDR3 loop reads CASNLGGANEKLFF. CDR3 bases: TGTGCCAGCAACCTCGGGGGGGCTAATGAAAAACTGTTTTTT.

The gene calls are TRBV20-1 and TRBJ2-3, with D unclear. V gave up 6 bases and J gave up 7 bases, with 8 bases separating them. Germline V gene sequence: CDR1 DFQATT, CDR2 SNEGSKA (reference sequence). The CDR3 covers 10 residues. This CDR3 reads CSASPNTQYF. CDR3 DNA: TGCAGTGCGTCCCCAAATACGCAGTATTTT.

This clone was detected once. Other DNA sequences in the sample encode the same CDR3. The chain combines TRBV11-2 with TRBJ1-5, with 10 positions matching TRBD1. This CDR3 has 18 amino acids. With V trimmed by 5 bases and J by 3 bases, 13 bases remained unmatched. The V gene's germline CDR1 is SGHAT and CDR2 FQNNGV. CDR3 amino acids: CASSPKRTGGLANQPQHF. The CDR3 DNA reads TGTGCCAGCAGCCCGAAGCGGACAGGGGGGCTAGCCAATCAGCCCCAGCATTTT. The variable domain in full, completed from reference TRBV11-2 and TRBJ1-5, reads EAGVAQSPRYKIIEKRQSVAFWCNPISGHATLYWYQQILGQGPKLLIQFQNNGVVDDSQLPKDRFSAERLKGVDSTLKIQPAKLEDSAVYLCASSPKRTGGLANQPQHFGDGTRLSIL.

The chain has TRBV5-1 and TRBJ2-1; 10 positions agree with TRBD2. Looked up from germline, CDR1 is SGHRS and CDR2 is YFSETQ. Trimming removed 3 bases from V and 4 bases from J; junction bases left unmatched: 4. The CDR3 is 15 residues long. The CDR3 spells CASSSSGGDYNEQFF. For the CDR3, the DNA is TGCGCCAGCAGCTCAAGCGGGGGGGATTACAATGAGCAGTTCTTC.

This chain uses TRBV18 with TRBJ2-3; D might be TRBD2 (6 bases). Germline V gene sequence: CDR1 KGHSH, CDR2 LQKENI. The CDR3 loop spans 18 amino acids. V dropped 3 bases and J dropped 2 bases, with 21 bases sitting between them. The CDR3 bases are TGTGCCAGCTCACCCTCGGGGGTAGTCGGTCCCTTCACAGATACGCAGTATTTT. Amino acids: CASSPSGVVGPFTDTQYF.

This sequence joins TRBV19 and TRBJ1-6; D is possibly TRBD1 (5 bases). Germline CDR1 is LNHDA and CDR2 is SQIVND (reference sequence). Deletions cut 3 bases from V and 5 bases from J, with 8 bases between. The CDR3 covers 14 residues. CDR3 sequence reads: CASSIGRDNSPLHF. The CDR3 nucleotides read TGTGCCAGTAGTATCGGCAGGGATAATTCACCCCTCCACTTT.

The count of this clone is one. The CDR3 region is CAWRQGADTEAFF. The CDR3 DNA is TGTGCCTGGAGACAGGGGGCGGACACTGAAGCTTTCTTT. This chain joins TRBV30 and TRBJ1-1, with 9 bases matching TRBD1. Germline loops: CDR1 GTSNPN, CDR2 SVGIG (reference sequence). The ends lost 3 bases at V and 3 bases at J; junction bases unmatched: 2. This CDR3 contains 13 residues. The entire variable domain, with the rest obtained from reference TRBV30 and TRBJ1-1, is as follows: SQTIHQWPATLVQPVGSPLSLECTVEGTSNPNLYWYRQAAGRGLQLLFYSVGIGQISSEVPQNLSASRPQDRQFILSSKKLLLSDSGFYLCAWRQGADTEAFFGQGTRLTVV.

The chain has TRBV5-1 and TRBJ2-5; no reliable D call. Germline values: CDR1 SGHRS, CDR2 YFSETQ. The CDR3 sequence is 15 residues long. V was trimmed by 4 bases and J by 2 bases, leaving 15 bases between them. The CDR3 loop reads CASSQRPGQQETQYF. The CDR3 nucleotides are TGCGCCAGCAGCCAGAGACCAGGTCAGCAAGAGACCCAGTACTTC.

The chain links TRBV18 to TRBJ1-5; the D is unclear. Germline loops: CDR1 KGHSH, CDR2 LQKENI. The CDR3 length is 13 residues. V was cut by 5 bases and J by 5 bases, with 10 bases left in between. The CDR3 is CASSGGMDQPQHF. CDR3 nucleotide sequence: TGTGCCAGCTCAGGAGGGATGGATCAGCCCCAGCATTTT.

This clone was found once. CDR3 amino acids: CAWSPRPGIIYNEQFF. CDR3 DNA sequence: TGTGCCTGGAGCCCAAGGCCAGGGATCATCTACAATGAGCAGTTCTTC. The chain recombines TRBV30 with TRBJ2-1; maybe TRBD1 (5 bases). Deletions cut 3 bases from V and 3 bases from J, with 18 bases between. The CDR3 extends over 16 amino acids. Germline loops: CDR1 GTSNPN, CDR2 SVGIG (reference sequence).

The sample holds a few counts of this clone. The chain couples TRBV7-9 to TRBJ1-4, with D hard to call. Germline V CDR1 and CDR2: SEHNR, FQNEAQ (reference sequence). CDR3 length: 13 residues. The V and J ends lost 3 bases and 8 bases respectively, with 10 bases between them. CDR3: CASSFRIGEKLFF. The CDR3 DNA follows: TGTGCCAGCAGCTTTCGGATCGGAGAAAAACTGTTTTTT.

Only one count was recorded for this clone. The chain carries TRBV7-6 and TRBJ1-1; tentatively, D is TRBD1 (5 bases). Trimming left V 3 bases short and J 5 bases short, with 10 bases between. Per germline, CDR1 SGHVS and CDR2 FNYEAQ. This CDR3 spans 13 amino acids. Here the CDR3 reads CASSLGEGTEAFF. CDR3 bases: TGTGCCAGCAGCTTGGGGGAGGGGACTGAAGCTTTCTTT.

The gene calls are TRBV5-1 and TRBJ1-6; D ambiguous. The CDR3 is made up of 13 amino acids. V lost 0 bases and J lost 10, with 8 bases in between. The germline CDR1 and CDR2 sequences are SGHRS and YFSETQ. Written as DNA, the CDR3 is TGCGCCAGCAGCTTGGACCCGGGGTCACCCCTCCACTTT. Translated: CASSLDPGSPLHF.

This chain uses TRBV10-3 with TRBJ1-4, with 7 bases fitting TRBD1. V lost 6 bases and J lost 7; bases outside the gene matches: 5. Germline CDR1 ENHRY, CDR2 SYGVKD. This CDR3 spans 13 amino acids. The CDR3, as DNA: TGTGCCATCAGGACAGGGTCTAGTGAAAAACTGTTTTTT. Translated: CAIRTGSSEKLFF.

The chain links TRBV4-1 to TRBJ2-2; D is ambiguous. The ends were cut back, 0 bases at V and 7 bases at J, with 9 bases in the middle. The germline V gene has CDR1 MGHRA and CDR2 YSYEKL. The CDR3 contains 14 residues. Here the CDR3 DNA reads TGCGCCAGCAGCCAAGAAGGGTGGGGCGGGGAGCTGTTTTTT. The encoded protein is CASSQEGWGGELFF.

V gene TRBV12-5 combines with J gene TRBJ1-4; the D is unclear. CDR1 is LGHNT, CDR2 FRNRAP, per germline. The CDR3 runs 15 residues. V was shortened by 6 bases and J by 5 bases, with 16 bases between the two germline ends. In DNA form, the CDR3 reads TGTGCTAGTGGCGCCGGACCAGTTGAGAATGAAAAACTGTTTTTT. This translates into CASGAGPVENEKLFF.